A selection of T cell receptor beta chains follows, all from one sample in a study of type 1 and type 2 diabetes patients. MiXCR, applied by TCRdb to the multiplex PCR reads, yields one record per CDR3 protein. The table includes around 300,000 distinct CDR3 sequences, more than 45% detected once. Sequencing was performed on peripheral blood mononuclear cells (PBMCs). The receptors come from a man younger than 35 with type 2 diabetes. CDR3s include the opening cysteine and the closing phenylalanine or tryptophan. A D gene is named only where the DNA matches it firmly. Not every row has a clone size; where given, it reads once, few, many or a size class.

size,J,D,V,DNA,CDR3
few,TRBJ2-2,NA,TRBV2,TGTGCCAGCAGTGAGACGGACTACACCGGGGAGCTGTTTTTT,CASSETDYTGELFF
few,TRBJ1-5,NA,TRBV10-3,TGTGCCATCAGTGAGGGGCCCCCTCAGCCCCAGCATTTT,CAISEGPPQPQHF
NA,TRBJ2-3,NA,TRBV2,TGTGCCAGCATTCAGGGGTGGGTGACAGATACGAAGTATTTT,CASIQGWVTDTKYF
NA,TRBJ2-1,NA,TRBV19,TGTGCCAGTAATTATTCAAAGCGGGCCAATGGCAATGAGCAGTTCTTC,CASNYSKRANGNEQFF
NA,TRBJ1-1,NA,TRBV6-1,TGTGCCAGCAGGACGGATGTGAACACTGAAGCTTTCTTT,CASRTDVNTEAFF
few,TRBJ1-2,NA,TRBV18,TGTGCCAGCTCGCCCACCGAGGATGGCTACACCTTC,CASSPTEDGYTF
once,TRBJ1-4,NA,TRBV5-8,TGTGCCAGCAGCTTGGCTAGCGTGGCAGGGAGGAATGAAAAACTGTTTTTT,CASSLASVAGRNEKLFF
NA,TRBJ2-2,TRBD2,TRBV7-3,TGTGCCAGCAGCTCCGGGACTAGCGGGACCGGGGAGCTGTTTTTT,CASSSGTSGTGELFF
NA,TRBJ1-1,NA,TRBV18,TGTGCCAGCTCAGAGGGACAAAGGAACACTGAAGCTTTCTTT,CASSEGQRNTEAFF
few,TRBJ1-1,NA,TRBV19,TGTGCCTCCACTACGCAGTGGAACACTGAAGCTTTCTTT,CASTTQWNTEAFF
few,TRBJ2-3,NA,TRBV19,TGTGCCAGTAGAGAACGAGCGGACCTCACAGATACGCAGTATTTT,CASRERADLTDTQYF
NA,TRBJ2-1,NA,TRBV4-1,TGCGCCAGCAGCCAAGAGGAGATGAGAGACTACAATGAGCAGTTCTTC,CASSQEEMRDYNEQFF
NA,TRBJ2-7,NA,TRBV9,TGTGCCAGCAGCGTAGACCGGGGGGCGGCGGACGAGCAGTACTTC,CASSVDRGAADEQYF
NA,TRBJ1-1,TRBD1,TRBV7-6,TGTGCCAGCAGCCGGACAGGGGGCGCGGCTGAAGCTTTCTTT,CASSRTGGAAEAFF
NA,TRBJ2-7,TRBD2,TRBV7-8,TGTGCCAGCAGCTCGAAACGGGGACTAGCGGGAAGGAGCTCCTACGAGCAGTACTTC,CASSSKRGLAGRSSYEQYF
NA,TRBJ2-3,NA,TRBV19,TGTGCCAGTTCGTCAGGGAGAGGCACAGATACGCAGTATTTT,CASSSGRGTDTQYF
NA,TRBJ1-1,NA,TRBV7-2,TGTGCCAGCAGCTTGCGGACCCCCAGGAGTGAAGCTTTCTTT,CASSLRTPRSEAFF
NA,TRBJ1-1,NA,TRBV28,TGTGCCAGCAGTTTGAGGGCCACCACTGTAGAAGCTTTCTTT,CASSLRATTVEAFF
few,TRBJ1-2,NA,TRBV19,TGTGCCAGTAGTATTAATCGGATTTATGGCTACACCTTC,CASSINRIYGYTF
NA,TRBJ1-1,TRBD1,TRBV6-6,TGTGCCAGCAGTGTCATCACAGGGGGGGACATGAACACTGAAGCTTTCTTT,CASSVITGGDMNTEAFF
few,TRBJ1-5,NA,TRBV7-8,TGTGCCAGCAGCCTAGGATCCGGTATCGGACAGCCCCAGCATTTT,CASSLGSGIGQPQHF
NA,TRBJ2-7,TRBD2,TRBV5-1,TGCGCCAGCAGCCGGACTAGCGGGAATTACGAGCAGTACTTC,CASSRTSGNYEQYF
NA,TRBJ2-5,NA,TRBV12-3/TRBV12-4,TGTGCCAGCAGTTTAGCCGGCGGGGCTGAGACCCAGTACTTC,CASSLAGGAETQYF
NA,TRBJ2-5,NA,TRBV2,TGTGCCAGCAGCTTGGACGGGCCAGAGCAAGAGACCCAGTACTTC,CASSLDGPEQETQYF
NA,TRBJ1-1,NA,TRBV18,TGTGCCAGCTCACCTCGGTCCTTTGTAGAAGCTTTCTTT,CASSPRSFVEAFF
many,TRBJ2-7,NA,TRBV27,TGTGCCAGCAGTCCCGGGACTGGTTACGAGCAGTACTTC,CASSPGTGYEQYF
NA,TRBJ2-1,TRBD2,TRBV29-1,TGCAGCGTCCCTCAACTAGCGGGGGCCGTCTACAATGAGCAGTTCTTC,CSVPQLAGAVYNEQFF
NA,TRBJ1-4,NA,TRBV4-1,TGCGCCAGCAGCCAGGGAGAGAGCAGGGGCCCCTCTGAAAAACTGTTTTTT,CASSQGESRGPSEKLFF
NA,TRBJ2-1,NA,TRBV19,TGTGCCAGTATGCTCGCGGGTAGCTCCTACAATGAGCAGTTCTTC,CASMLAGSSYNEQFF
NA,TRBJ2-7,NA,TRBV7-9,TGTGCCAGCAGCGCACCACGACAGAGCTCCTACGAGCAGTACTTC,CASSAPRQSSYEQYF
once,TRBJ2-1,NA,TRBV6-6,TGTGCCAGCAACCGGGACAACGAGCAGTTCTTC,CASNRDNEQFF
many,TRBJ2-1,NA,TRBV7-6,TGTGCCAGCAGCGTCAGCGGGAATGAGCAGTTCTTC,CASSVSGNEQFF
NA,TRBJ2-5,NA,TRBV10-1,TGCGCCAGCAGTGACCGACAGAAGAAAGAGACCCAGTACTTC,CASSDRQKKETQYF
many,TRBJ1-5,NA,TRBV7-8,TGTGCCAGCAGCGCCCACCTGGACGTCTACAATCAGCCCCAGCATTTT,CASSAHLDVYNQPQHF
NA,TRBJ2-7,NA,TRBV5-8,TGTGCCAGCAGCGCGAGACTAGTCGGGGGTACTTTC,CASSARLVGGTF
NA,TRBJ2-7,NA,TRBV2,TGTGCCAGCAGCTTAGATCAGGTCCGTAAGGAGCAGTACTTC,CASSLDQVRKEQYF
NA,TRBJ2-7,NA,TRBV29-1,TGCAGCGTTGAGACTCGTCCCTACGAGCAGTACTTC,CSVETRPYEQYF
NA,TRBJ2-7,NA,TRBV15,TGTGCCACCAGCAGCCCCGACAGAGATTTCTCCTACGAGCAGTACTTC,CATSSPDRDFSYEQYF